Each of the 18 T cell receptor beta chains below was sequenced from the same sample in a study of blood T cell repertoires in COVID-19. TCRdb's table, derived via immunoSEQ multiplex PCR, lists solely in-frame clones and lacks some. Among approximately 140,000 clones, approximately 80% were seen once, and the ten largest hold roughly 2.2%. The sequenced sample consisted of peripheral blood. All receptors come from a man in his 70s with acute or convalescent COVID-19.

The V and J genes are TRBV18 and TRBJ2-3; D is unresolved. This CDR3 spans 16 amino acids. V lost 3 bases and J lost 1, with 14 bases in between. CDR1 and CDR2 (germline): KGHSH, LQKENI. The CDR3 spells CASSPATGYGTDTQYF. CDR3 DNA sequence: TGTGCCAGCTCACCGGCTACCGGGTACGGCACAGATACGCAGTATTTT.

This chain links TRBV24-1 with TRBJ1-3; D is unclear. The V end lost 6 bases, the J end lost 4 bases, and 3 bases lay between the germline ends. Germline values: CDR1 KGHDR, CDR2 SFDVKD. The CDR3 covers 11 residues. The CDR3 loop is CATSSGNTIYF. The CDR3 nucleotides read TGTGCCACCAGTTCAGGAAACACCATATATTTT.

The chain combines TRBV5-1 with TRBJ2-3, with 11 bases fitting TRBD1. The CDR3 is made up of 17 amino acids. The V gene end was trimmed by 0 bases and the J gene end by 6 bases; junction bases not matched to a gene: 9. Germline V gives CDR1 SGHRS, CDR2 YFSETQ. The CDR3 bases are TGCGCCAGCAGCTTGGATGGGACAGGGGGGTTTCTTGATACGCAGTATTTT. This sequence encodes CASSLDGTGGFLDTQYF.

This clone turned up a few times. This chain links TRBV6-5 with TRBJ1-5; 8 bases fit TRBD1. The V gene's germline CDR1 is MNHEY and CDR2 SVGAGI. This CDR3 is built from 15 residues. After removal of 7 bases from V and 2 bases from J, the junction contained 7 bases not matched to a gene. CDR3 coding DNA: TGTGCCAGCACCCCGGACAGGGCGGGCAATCAGCCCCAGCATTTT. This encodes CASTPDRAGNQPQHF.

J is TRBJ1-2 and V is TRBV25-1, with D possibly being TRBD1 (6 bases). With 4 bases removed from V and 3 bases from J, the gap between germline ends came to 9 bases. This CDR3 contains 13 residues. Germline CDR1 reads MGHDK; CDR2 reads SYGVNS. CDR3 loop: CASSATGYYGYTF. CDR3 nucleotide sequence: TGTGCCAGCAGTGCTACAGGGTACTATGGCTACACCTTC.

The chain combines TRBV30 with TRBJ2-7; D uncertain. The germline V gene encodes CDR1 GTSNPN and CDR2 SVGIG (reference sequence). The CDR3 is 11 residues long. Deletions cut 0 bases from V and 6 bases from J, with 6 bases between. The CDR3 nucleotides are TGTGCCTGGAGTGTTCAGGTCGAGCAGTACTTC. Its translation is CAWSVQVEQYF.

On this clone: The sample contains more than one DNA sequence encoding this CDR3. CDR3 region: CASSLGQANTEAFF. Here the CDR3 DNA reads TGTGCCAGCAGCTTAGGACAAGCGAACACTGAAGCTTTCTTT. The gene calls are TRBV7-9 and TRBJ1-1; D gene unclear. The germline V and J ends were trimmed by 1 base and 1 base, with 7 bases remaining between them. Germline values: CDR1 SEHNR, CDR2 FQNEAQ (reference sequence). This CDR3 spans 14 amino acids.

The chain is built from TRBV7-3 and TRBJ2-1; D may be TRBD2 (5 bases). CDR3 length equals 15 residues. Deletions cut 5 bases from V and 10 bases from J, with 21 bases between. Germline CDR1 SGHTA, CDR2 FQGTGA. The DNA for the CDR3 is TGTGCCAGCAGCCCACGGGCGAGCTCTCGGAGGGAGCAGTTCTTC. The encoded protein is CASSPRASSRREQFF. The full variable domain, its missing parts supplied by reference TRBV7-3 and TRBJ2-1, is GAGVSQTPSNKVTEKGKYVELRCDPISGHTALYWYRQSLGQGPEFLIYFQGTGAADDSGLPNDRFFAVRPEGSVSTLKIQRTERGDSAVYLCASSPRASSRREQFFGPGTRLTVL.

This CDR3 is CASSEFPPGLAGVMDTQYF. CDR3 sequence (DNA): TGCGCCAGCAGTGAGTTCCCCCCGGGGCTAGCGGGGGTTATGGATACGCAGTATTTT. The chain employs TRBV10-2 and TRBJ2-3, with 10 bases aligning to TRBD2. Germline V gene lookup returns CDR1 WSHSY and CDR2 SAAADI. This CDR3 contains 19 residues. The J segment lost 6 bases and the V segment lost 1 base, leaving 16 bases of the junction unmatched.

V usage is TRBV27 and J usage is TRBJ1-2; D is unresolved. The CDR3 extends over 12 amino acids. The V gene's germline CDR1 is MNHEY and CDR2 SMNVEV (reference sequence). V lost 8 bases and J lost 4, with 11 bases in between. CDR3 residues: CASSDTGYGYTF. The CDR3 DNA reads TGTGCCAGCTCAGACACTGGCTATGGCTACACCTTC.

This sequence joins TRBV20-1 and TRBJ2-4, with 9 bases matching TRBD2. V lost 3 bases, J lost 3 bases, and 6 bases stayed unmatched. The germline gives CDR1 DFQATT, CDR2 SNEGSKA (reference sequence). CDR3 size: 15 residues. This CDR3 is CSASGAGGFKNIQYF. CDR3 nucleotide sequence: TGCAGTGCTAGTGGGGCGGGAGGGTTCAAAAACATTCAGTACTTC.

The genes are TRBV6-6 and TRBJ1-1, with 7 bases lining up with TRBD1. In germline, CDR1 is MNHNY, CDR2 SVGAGI (reference sequence). Losses at the gene ends were 8 bases for V and 3 bases for J; bases not matched to a gene: 9. The CDR3 runs to 14 residues. CDR3 loop: CASRQGERYTEAFF. DNA of the CDR3: TGTGCCAGCCGCCAGGGGGAAAGGTACACTGAAGCTTTCTTT.

This clone was seen once. The chain joins TRBV27 to TRBJ2-3; the match to TRBD2 covers 9 bases. Trimming cost V 4 bases and J 5 bases; bases outside gene matches: 10. The CDR3 is 16 amino acids. Germline V gene data show CDR1 as MNHEY and CDR2 as SMNVEV (reference sequence). The CDR3 reads CASSSSAGGHGDTQYF. Written as DNA, the CDR3 is TGTGCCAGCAGTTCGTCGGCGGGGGGGCATGGAGATACGCAGTATTTT.

Details on this clone: The junction and the germline gene differ at one end; a read error may be behind it. V gene TRBV5-6 combines with J gene TRBJ2-3; D gene ambiguous. The length of the CDR3 is 12 residues. Germline V CDR1 and CDR2: SGHDT, YYEEEE. The CDR3, as DNA: TGTGCCAGCAACTTGCTCAGGGATACGCAGTATTTT. Protein sequence: CASNLLRDTQYF. The whole variable domain, remainder taken from reference TRBV5-6 and TRBJ2-3, is DAGVTQSPTHLIKTRGQQVTLRCSPKSGHDTVSWYQQALGQGPQFIFQYYEEEERQRGNFPDRFSGHQFPNYSSELNVNALLLGDSALYLCASNLLRDTQYFGPGTRLTVL.

The chain is built from TRBV3-1 (or the pseudogene TRBV3-2) and TRBJ2-5; 7 bases line up with TRBD1. The germline CDR1 and CDR2 sequences are LGHDT and YNNKEL (reference sequence). The V and J ends lost 6 bases and 1 base, in that order; junction bases with no gene match: 5. The CDR3 covers 14 residues. As DNA, the CDR3 is TGTGCCAGCAGTGTGGGACAGTTCCAAGAGACCCAGTACTTC. Translation gives CASSVGQFQETQYF.

The chain couples TRBV10-3 to TRBJ1-1, with 8 nucleotides matching TRBD1. The CDR3 is 15 residues long. V dropped 8 bases and J dropped 5; count of bases not matched to a gene: 13. Germline V gives CDR1 ENHRY, CDR2 SYGVKD. DNA for the CDR3: TGTGCCATCCAGGGGGCGGGCCGGGGGTTTACTGAAGCTTTCTTT. Protein: CAIQGAGRGFTEAFF.

This chain uses TRBV28 with TRBJ1-2; D is perhaps TRBD1 (5 bases). The CDR3 loop spans 15 amino acids. Trimming removed 5 bases from V and 2 bases from J, with 15 bases in between. Germline V gene data show CDR1 as MDHEN and CDR2 as SYDVKM. The CDR3 is CASSLLRGGNYGYTF. CDR3 DNA sequence: TGTGCCAGCAGTCTCTTGCGGGGGGGAAACTATGGCTACACCTTC.

The count of this clone is one. The chain carries TRBV7-6 and TRBJ2-2; 7 bases are a match to TRBD2. This CDR3 is built from 15 residues. V was clipped by 0 bases and J by 4 bases; unmatched bases: 2. Germline assignment: CDR1 SGHVS and CDR2 FNYEAQ. CDR3 sequence reads: CASSLAGEGTGELFF. The CDR3 DNA is TGTGCCAGCAGCTTAGCAGGGGAGGGCACCGGGGAGCTGTTTTTT.